Included here is one T cell receptor beta chain sequence, with context. Germline values: CDR1 KGHSH, CDR2 LQKENI. The V segment lost 6 bases and the J segment 4 bases; nucleotides outside the gene matches: 7. The CDR3 has 15 amino acids. The repertoire was sequenced with immunoSEQ multiplex PCR; TCRdb's copy has only in-frame clones and lacks some. The sample lists some 77,000 clones, about 92% occurring once. The source of the sample is a study of T cell changes during pregnancy in multiple sclerosis. This sequence originates from a female donor in good health, enrolled as a control in a pregnancy study. Sequenced here: peripheral blood, sampled after pregnancy. This chain joins TRBV18 and TRBJ2-7, with 12 bases lining up with TRBD2. CDR3 loop: CASSRLAGDWYEQYF. The CDR3 DNA follows: TGTGCCAGCTCGAGACTAGCGGGAGATTGGTACGAGCAGTACTTC. The full variable domain, its missing parts supplied by reference TRBV18 and TRBJ2-7, is NAGVMQNPRHLVRRRGQEARLRCSPMKGHSHVYWYRQLPEEGLKFMVYLQKENIIDESGMPKERFSAEFPKEGPSILRIQQVVRGDSAAYFCASSRLAGDWYEQYFGPGTRLTVT.